This TCR beta chain stems from a study of regulatory and conventional T cells in RAG deficiency. Sequencing used immunoSEQ multiplex PCR; TCRdb keeps in-frame clones, though not all of them. Seen here are some 6,100 clones, 85% to 95% observed once, and the top ten hold 40% to 60%. The CDR3 loop spans 17 amino acids. Germline-derived CDR1 and CDR2 are KGHSH and LQKENI. Trimming cost V 5 bases and J 0 bases, with 17 bases left between them. Comment on this clone: The antigen is not known.

RAG-deficient patients with SCID, Omenn syndrome, or combined immunodeficiency. General study points: Shorter CDR3s in all patient subsets; >80% Treg-Tconv overlap in Omenn.

This clonotype was obtained from a human donor with RAG deficiency presenting as severe combined immunodeficiency. Source material: CD8+ T cells sorted from blood. The V gene is TRBV18, the J gene TRBJ2-4, with D perhaps matching TRBD2 (5 bases). The DNA for the CDR3 is TGTGCCAGCTCAAGGGAGACTATACTGCTAGCCAAAAACATTCAGTACTTC. This sequence encodes CASSRETILLAKNIQYF.